These T cell receptor beta chains were read from a single sample in a study of blood T cell repertoires in COVID-19. Only in-frame clones appear in the TCRdb table, and some are missing; sequencing was by immunoSEQ multiplex PCR. The top ten hold 3% to 4% of the sample, which has some 490,000 clones, approximately 85% seen once. The sample comprised peripheral blood. Receptors originate from a human donor in a cohort sampled during active COVID-19. Both conserved end residues are part of each CDR3. A D gene is named only where the DNA matches it firmly. Expanded clones are given a class, and other clones once, few, many or no size at all.

d_call,v_call,clone_size,j_call,cdr3_nt,cdr3_aa
.,TRBV30,.,TRBJ1-6,TGTGCCTGGAGTGCAGGCAGTAATTCACCCCTCCACTTT,CAWSAGSNSPLHF
.,TRBV3-1/TRBV3-2,.,TRBJ1-2,TGTGCCAGCAGACTCGGGGTTGAGTCTGGCTACACCTTC,CASRLGVESGYTF
TRBD1,TRBV10-3,.,TRBJ2-7,TGTGCCATCAGTGAGACCCTGACAGGGGGAAACGAGCAGTACTTC,CAISETLTGGNEQYF
TRBD1,TRBV30,.,TRBJ1-2,TGTGCCTGGAGGAGGGACAGGGTAGTTAATGGCTACACCTTC,CAWRRDRVVNGYTF
.,TRBV7-2,once,TRBJ2-7,TGTGCCAGCAGCGCCCTAGCCCAGTTCCACGAGCAGTACTTC,CASSALAQFHEQYF
.,TRBV28,.,TRBJ1-2,TGTGCCAGCAGGCTAGTGAACTATGGCTACACCTTC,CASRLVNYGYTF
.,TRBV29-1,once,TRBJ2-5,TGCAGCGCTCGGGGTAGTCAAGAGACCCAGTACTTC,CSARGSQETQYF
.,TRBV7-3,.,TRBJ2-3,TGTGCCAGCAGCTTAAGGCCCCGGGGAATAGCAGATACGCAGTATTTT,CASSLRPRGIADTQYF
TRBD1,TRBV4-3,.,TRBJ2-2,TGCGCCAGCAGCCGGGTACAGGGGGCTCCAACCGGGGAGCTGTTTTTT,CASSRVQGAPTGELFF
.,TRBV7-2,.,TRBJ2-3,TGTGCCAGCAGCTCCCCCTACAGCACAGATACGCAGTATTTT,CASSSPYSTDTQYF
.,TRBV9,.,TRBJ1-2,TGTGCCAGCAGCGTTAGAGGGGGACACCATGGCTACACCTTC,CASSVRGGHHGYTF
TRBD1,TRBV30,.,TRBJ2-3,TGTGCCTGGAGTGTACCGGGACAGGGCCTTCAGAGCACAGATACGCAGTATTTT,CAWSVPGQGLQSTDTQYF
.,TRBV27,.,TRBJ2-2,TGTGCCAGCAGTTTTAGAGGAGTCAACACCGGGGAGCTGTTTTTT,CASSFRGVNTGELFF
.,TRBV5-1,.,TRBJ2-3,TGCGCCAGCGTGGCCGGGGTGAGCACAGATACGCAGTATTTT,CASVAGVSTDTQYF
.,TRBV28,.,TRBJ1-5,TGTGCCAGCACCCCGGTGGAGGTTACCAATCAGCCCCAGCATTTT,CASTPVEVTNQPQHF
TRBD1,TRBV5-6,.,TRBJ2-6,TGTGCCAGCAGCTTCATGGACAGGAGCTCTGGGGCCAACGTCCTGACTTTC,CASSFMDRSSGANVLTF
.,TRBV21-1,.,TRBJ1-1,TGTGCCAGCAGCAATCGACAGGGGGCGATGGACACTGAAGCTTTCTTT,CASSNRQGAMDTEAFF
.,TRBV28,.,TRBJ1-2,TGTGCCAGCAGTTTGGGGGCCAGCTATGGCTACACCTTC,CASSLGASYGYTF
.,TRBV5-1,once,TRBJ1-3,TGCGCCAGCAGCTTGGCAGGGGAACAACTTGGAAACACCATATATTTT,CASSLAGEQLGNTIYF
.,TRBV29-1,.,TRBJ1-1,TGCAGCGTCAATAGCTGGCAGAACACTGAAGCTTTCTTT,CSVNSWQNTEAFF
.,TRBV3-1/TRBV3-2,.,TRBJ2-1,TGTGCCAGCAGGGCAGGGCCGGGCAATGAGCAGTTCTTC,CASRAGPGNEQFF
.,TRBV9,once,TRBJ2-1,TGTGCCAGCAGCTCCCGTGTAGGAGGGGCATACAATGAGCAGTTCTTC,CASSSRVGGAYNEQFF
.,TRBV6-5,.,TRBJ1-2,TGTGCCAGCACTTTGTACGAGGGCGTCTATGGCTACACCTTC,CASTLYEGVYGYTF
TRBD2,TRBV4-1,once,TRBJ2-3,TGCGCCAGGCCGGGACTAGAATTCGAGGATACGCAGTATTTT,CARPGLEFEDTQYF
.,TRBV4-2,.,TRBJ2-3,TGTGCCAGCAGCCCGCGGACTCACACAGATACGCAGTATTTT,CASSPRTHTDTQYF
.,TRBV6-6,once,TRBJ1-6,TGTGCCAGCAGTGATGATCGGAGGGGTAATTCACCCCTCCACTTT,CASSDDRRGNSPLHF
.,TRBV18,.,TRBJ1-1,TGTGCCAGCTCACCGTGGGGGAGGACTGAAGCTTTCTTT,CASSPWGRTEAFF
.,TRBV7-2,.,TRBJ1-2,TGTGCCAGCAGCTTAGCGAACAGCTTTAACTATGGCTACACCTTC,CASSLANSFNYGYTF
.,TRBV12-3/TRBV12-4,once,TRBJ1-5,TGTGCCAGCAGTTTGGACACCTATCAGCCCCAGCATTTT,CASSLDTYQPQHF
.,TRBV29-1,.,TRBJ2-2,TGCAGCGTTGCCCGGGACACCAACACCGGGGAGCTGTTTTTT,CSVARDTNTGELFF
.,TRBV5-4,.,TRBJ2-7,TGTGCCAGCAGCCCCCGGCCAGGGGAGTTCCTTATATACGAGCAGTACTTC,CASSPRPGEFLIYEQYF
.,TRBV5-6,.,TRBJ1-2,TGTGCCAGCAGCTTGGAAGCCGTTTATGGCTACACCTTC,CASSLEAVYGYTF
.,TRBV27,.,TRBJ2-7,TGTGCCAGCAGTACCAACAGGGATCCCTACGAGCAGTACTTC,CASSTNRDPYEQYF
TRBD1,TRBV30,.,TRBJ2-7,TGTGCCTGGCGTGAAAGTGGGACAGGGAGACACGAGCAGTACTTC,CAWRESGTGRHEQYF
TRBD2,TRBV5-1,.,TRBJ2-2,TGCGCCAGCAGCTCCGGACTAGCGGGGGCCGGGGAGCTGTTTTTT,CASSSGLAGAGELFF
.,TRBV2,.,TRBJ1-2,TGTGCCAGCGTATGGGACAAGGACTATGGCTACACCTTC,CASVWDKDYGYTF
.,TRBV5-1,.,TRBJ1-6,TGCGCCAGCAGCTTGGCCACAGGGCGATATTCACCCCTCCACTTT,CASSLATGRYSPLHF
.,TRBV6-2/TRBV6-3,.,TRBJ1-2,TGTGCCAGCAGTTTGTGGGGGGTTGGCGGCTACACCTTC,CASSLWGVGGYTF
TRBD2,TRBV10-1,.,TRBJ2-1,TGCGCCAGCAGTGGCTCGGGACTAGCGGGAGAACGGGATGAGCAGTTCTTC,CASSGSGLAGERDEQFF
TRBD1,TRBV19,.,TRBJ1-1,TGTGCCAGTAAGTGGGACAGGGCACAGAAAAACACTGAAGCTTTCTTT,CASKWDRAQKNTEAFF